A single sample gave rise to the 10 T cell receptor beta chains below, sequenced in a study of T cells in tuberculosis. The protocol was immunoSEQ multiplex PCR, while the TCRdb copy is restricted to in-frame clones and leaves out a portion. The data hold 85,000 to 100,000 clones, with around 90% observed a single time. Cells were sorted from thawed PBMC rested overnight and stained with GMM-loaded CD1B tetramer, viability dye and anti-CD3. The lipid loaded on the CD1B tetramers was C32 glucose monomycolate from Rhodococcus equi. Sequencing was carried out using CD1b-GMM tetramer-negative cells sorted from PBMCs. Every receptor here comes from an adult woman with latent tuberculosis.

The chain links TRBV4-2 to TRBJ1-6; D ambiguous. Trimming stripped 0 bases from V and 15 bases from J, with 18 bases between. Germline loops: CDR1 LGHNA, CDR2 YNFKEQ. This CDR3 has 15 residues. The chain's CDR3 is CASSQENSIQERLHF. CDR3 DNA sequence: TGTGCCAGCAGCCAAGAGAACAGCATCCAGGAACGCCTCCACTTT.

The chain has TRBV7-3 and TRBJ2-3, with D tentatively TRBD2 (6 bases). The CDR3 is made up of 16 amino acids. V was trimmed by 1 base and J by 0 bases, leaving 11 bases between them. Germline V gene lookup returns CDR1 SGHTA and CDR2 FQGTGA. CDR3 in DNA: TGTGCCAGCAGCTTAAACCCGGGGGTGAGCACAGATACGCAGTATTTT. Encoded protein: CASSLNPGVSTDTQYF.

The genes are TRBV4-2 and TRBJ2-3; no definite D call. This CDR3 spans 16 amino acids. The V gene lost 0 bases and the J gene lost 1 base, with 11 bases spanning the gap. CDR1 and CDR2 from the germline V gene are LGHNA and YNFKEQ. Here the CDR3 reads CASSQEAPPRTDTQYF. The CDR3 DNA reads TGTGCCAGCAGCCAAGAGGCCCCCCCCCGCACAGATACGCAGTATTTT.

As regards this clone: The same CDR3 is also encoded by other DNA sequences in this sample. CDR3 region: CATSRGTSGNTDTQYF. The CDR3 DNA reads as TGTGCCACCAGCAGAGGGACTAGCGGAAACACAGATACGCAGTATTTT. V gene TRBV15 combines with J gene TRBJ2-3, with TRBD2 identical over 10 bases. The CDR3 has 16 residues. The J segment lost 2 bases and the V segment lost 1 base, leaving 3 bases of the junction unmatched. In germline, CDR1 is LNHNV, CDR2 YYDKDF (reference sequence).

The chain combines TRBV14 with TRBJ2-1, with 13 bases aligning to TRBD2. The CDR3 extends over 15 amino acids. Looked up from germline, CDR1 is SGHDN and CDR2 is FVKESK. With 1 base clipped from V and 10 bases from J, the junction kept 4 bases outside the gene matches. CDR3 DNA sequence: TGTGCCAGCAGCCAAGGACTAGCGGGGGGCCGGGAGCAGTTCTTC. As protein: CASSQGLAGGREQFF.

V is TRBV29-1 and J is TRBJ1-2; 9 nucleotides match TRBD1. The CDR3 is made up of 13 amino acids. Per the germline V gene, CDR1 is SQVTM and CDR2 is ANQGSEA. V lost 5 bases, J lost 11 bases, and 12 bases stayed unmatched. CDR3 in amino acids: CSVLDRGRAFYTF. The CDR3 DNA reads as TGCAGCGTTCTGGACAGGGGACGGGCGTTTTACACCTTC.

This rearrangement joins TRBV25-1 to TRBJ1-1; 10 nucleotides align to TRBD1. The CDR3 consists of 14 residues. J gave up 2 bases and V 9 bases, and 6 bases lay outside the gene matches. Germline values: CDR1 MGHDK, CDR2 SYGVNS. CDR3: CASKLTGGNTEAFF. In DNA, the CDR3 is TGTGCCAGTAAGTTGACAGGGGGCAACACTGAAGCTTTCTTT.

DNA of the CDR3: TGTGCCAGCAGCTTATTGGCCACAGATACGCAGTATTTT. Amino acids: CASSLLATDTQYF. The chain joins TRBV5-8 to TRBJ2-3; D not resolved. Germline CDR1 SGHTS, CDR2 YDEGEE. This CDR3 is built from 13 residues. Trimming shortened V by 2 bases and J by 2 bases, and 6 bases separated the two germline ends.

This clone came up once. The V and J genes are TRBV11-2 and TRBJ2-3; D is undetermined. Germline V gene data show CDR1 as SGHAT and CDR2 as FQNNGV. V was trimmed by 5 bases and J by 4 bases, leaving 7 bases between them. The CDR3 covers 12 residues. The CDR3 spells CASSGEADTQYF. DNA for the CDR3: TGTGCCAGCAGCGGCGAGGCAGATACGCAGTATTTT.

J is TRBJ2-5 and V is TRBV9, with TRBD2 matching 7 bases. Germline V CDR1 and CDR2: SGDLS, YYNGEE. The CDR3 contains 14 residues. V lost 1 base, J lost 9 bases, and 9 bases stayed unmatched. The CDR3 loop is CASSVSGGGGAQYF. DNA of the CDR3: TGTGCCAGCAGCGTATCGGGGGGTGGTGGGGCCCAGTACTTC. The full variable domain, in which reference TRBV9 and TRBJ2-5 provide the parts outside the CDR3, is DSGVTQTPKHLITATGQRVTLRCSPRSGDLSVYWYQQSLDQGLQFLIQYYNGEERAKGNILERFSAQQFPDLHSELNLSSLELGDSALYFCASSVSGGGGAQYFGPGTRLLVL.